The 21 T cell receptor beta chains given below trace back to one sample, sequenced in a study of technical replicates of blood from a few donors. Method: immunoSEQ multiplex PCR; TCRdb's copy keeps in-frame clones and lacks some. This table has roughly 80,000 clones, roughly 95% appearing once. The source material was T cells isolated from PBMCs. These TCRs come from a human donor in good health.

This clone was picked up one time. V gene TRBV28 combines with J gene TRBJ1-1; maybe TRBD1 (5 bases). This CDR3 has 13 amino acids. V dropped 7 bases and J dropped 7 bases, with 16 bases sitting between them. The V gene's germline CDR1 is MDHEN and CDR2 SYDVKM. DNA of the CDR3: TGTGCCAGCAACCTAAGGGGCCCCAATGAAGCTTTCTTT. Translating it yields CASNLRGPNEAFF.

This chain connects TRBV30 to TRBJ2-3; possibly TRBD2 for D (6 bases). V dropped 0 bases and J dropped 1 base, with 8 bases sitting between them. The CDR3 totals 14 residues. From germline, CDR1 is GTSNPN and CDR2 SVGIG (reference sequence). The CDR3 DNA is TGTGCCTGGAGTGTAGCTAGCGGCACAGATACGCAGTATTTT. Translation: CAWSVASGTDTQYF.

The J gene is TRBJ2-3, the V gene TRBV5-4; D is possibly TRBD1 (8 bases). The length of the CDR3 is 15 residues. The germline V gene encodes CDR1 SGHNT and CDR2 YYREEE (reference sequence). V was cut by 4 bases and J by 4 bases, with 16 bases left in between. DNA of the CDR3: TGTGCCAGCAGCCCCAGGGGGCGGGAGTCAGATACGCAGTATTTT. Translation gives CASSPRGRESDTQYF.

The gene calls are TRBV28 and TRBJ1-2; TRBD1 aligns across 8 bases. The V segment lost 5 bases and the J segment 1 base; nucleotides outside the gene matches: 6. The CDR3 is 15 residues long. Germline loops: CDR1 MDHEN, CDR2 SYDVKM. The CDR3 loop is CASSPGQGFNYGYTF. The CDR3 coding sequence is TGTGCCAGCAGTCCCGGACAGGGCTTTAACTATGGCTACACCTTC.

The genes are TRBV5-1 and TRBJ2-7, with D possibly TRBD1 on 6 matching bases. CDR1 SGHRS and CDR2 YFSETQ come from the germline V gene. This CDR3 comprises 16 residues. Trimming took off 1 base at V and 5 bases at J, with 19 bases between the two ends. As DNA, the CDR3 is TGCGCCAGCAGCTTGTCCCGAGGGGGAGTGGGCCACGAGCAGTACTTC. Translation: CASSLSRGGVGHEQYF.

V and J are TRBV5-4 and TRBJ1-2, with 7 bases lining up with TRBD1. CDR1 SGHNT and CDR2 YYREEE come from the germline V gene (reference sequence). CDR3 length equals 13 residues. The junction had 4 bases not matched to a gene; V was cut back by 1 base and J by 7 bases. CDR3 sequence reads: CASSLYRGGGYTF. As DNA, the CDR3 is TGTGCCAGCAGCTTGTACAGGGGAGGTGGCTACACCTTC.

The rearrangement links TRBV6-5 to TRBJ2-7, with a weak D call TRBD2 (6 bases). The CDR3 runs to 15 residues. Germline V gene sequence: CDR1 MNHEY, CDR2 SVGAGI. Deletions cut 2 bases from V and 0 bases from J, with 11 bases between. CDR3 loop: CASSYAAGSSYEQYF. Here the CDR3 DNA reads TGTGCCAGCAGTTACGCTGCGGGGAGCTCCTACGAGCAGTACTTC.

The table lists this clone with a count of one. The chain is built from TRBV10-3 and TRBJ1-5, with 8 bases that match TRBD1. Trimming removed 8 bases from V and 4 bases from J; junction bases left unmatched: 10. Germline V gene sequence: CDR1 ENHRY, CDR2 SYGVKD. CDR3 length: 15 amino acids. The CDR3 coding sequence is TGTGCCATCTCCCAGGACAGGGCGGGAAATCAGCCCCAGCATTTT. This translates into CAISQDRAGNQPQHF.

Here the CDR3 reads CASSPRQAQTGELFF. CDR3 sequence (DNA): TGTGCCAGCAGCCCTCGACAGGCTCAGACCGGGGAGCTGTTTTTT. The rearrangement joins TRBV7-9 to TRBJ2-2, with D maybe TRBD1 (6 bases). The germline V and J ends were trimmed by 5 bases and 5 bases, with 15 bases remaining between them. The CDR3 has 15 residues. Germline CDR1 SEHNR, CDR2 FQNEAQ (reference sequence).

The rearrangement joins TRBV5-1 to TRBJ2-2, with D possibly matching TRBD2 (7 bases). The V gene lost 2 bases and the J gene lost 0 bases, with 8 bases spanning the gap. The V gene's germline CDR1 is SGHRS and CDR2 YFSETQ. The CDR3 has 15 amino acids. Here the CDR3 reads CASSFGGPNTGELFF. The CDR3 nucleotides are TGCGCCAGCAGCTTCGGGGGGCCGAACACCGGGGAGCTGTTTTTT. Supplemented by reference TRBV5-1 and TRBJ2-2, the full variable domain reads KAGVTQTPRYLIKTRGQQVTLSCSPISGHRSVSWYQQTPGQGLQFLFEYFSETQRNKGNFPGRFSGRQFSNSRSEMNVSTLELGDSALYLCASSFGGPNTGELFFGEGSRLTVL.

This chain uses TRBV27 with TRBJ2-1; D possibly corresponds to TRBD2 (6 bases). V shed 4 bases and J shed 12 bases, with 13 bases lying between them. The CDR3 is 12 residues long. The germline gives CDR1 MNHEY, CDR2 SMNVEV (reference sequence). The CDR3 coding sequence is TGTGCCAGCAGTTCTCGGGACTCTTGGCAGTTCTTC. This gives the protein CASSSRDSWQFF.

This chain uses TRBV9 with TRBJ2-5, with 7 positions matching TRBD1. This CDR3 contains 19 residues. Per germline, CDR1 SGDLS and CDR2 YYNGEE. V was pared by 0 bases and J by 4 bases, with 18 bases of the junction left unmatched. The CDR3 sequence: CASSVGTIGIPNRGETQYF. CDR3 in DNA: TGTGCCAGCAGCGTAGGGACAATCGGGATACCAAACAGGGGAGAGACCCAGTACTTC.

This chain links TRBV19 with TRBJ1-2, with D possibly TRBD1 on 5 matching bases. CDR1 and CDR2 (germline): LNHDA, SQIVND (reference sequence). This CDR3 has 13 residues. Trimming removed 2 bases at V and 5 bases at J, with 9 bases between. CDR3 residues: CASSIQGVYGYTF. The CDR3, as DNA: TGTGCCAGTAGTATACAAGGGGTGTATGGCTACACCTTC.

The chain combines TRBV10-3 with TRBJ1-3, with D possibly TRBD1 on 6 matching bases. CDR3 length equals 16 residues. Trimming removed 5 bases from V and 0 bases from J, with 14 bases in between. Germline V gives CDR1 ENHRY, CDR2 SYGVKD. CDR3 DNA: TGTGCCATCAGTTCCGGGACACCTCGCTCTGGAAACACCATATATTTT. Protein: CAISSGTPRSGNTIYF.

The rearrangement uses TRBV2 and TRBJ1-1, with 7 bases aligning to TRBD1. Germline CDR1 reads SNHLY; CDR2 reads FYNNEI. The CDR3 length is 14 residues. Trimming cost V 4 bases and J 6 bases; bases outside gene matches: 8. CDR3 in DNA: TGTGCCAGCAGTGCCAGGACAGGCCGGGCTGAAGCTTTCTTT. Its translation is CASSARTGRAEAFF.

This clone appeared once. V usage is TRBV9 and J usage is TRBJ2-1; tentatively, D is TRBD2 (6 bases). Trimming cost V 7 bases and J 3 bases, with 17 bases left between them. CDR1 and CDR2 (germline): SGDLS, YYNGEE. This CDR3 has 15 amino acids. CDR3 sequence: CASRRGGNSYNEQFF. Here the CDR3 DNA reads TGTGCCAGCCGCCGGGGCGGGAACAGCTACAATGAGCAGTTCTTC. Using reference TRBV9 and TRBJ2-1 for the parts outside the CDR3, the full variable domain is DSGVTQTPKHLITATGQRVTLRCSPRSGDLSVYWYQQSLDQGLQFLIQYYNGEERAKGNILERFSAQQFPDLHSELNLSSLELGDSALYFCASRRGGNSYNEQFFGPGTRLTVL.

The chain links TRBV5-1 to TRBJ2-5; D is ambiguous. CDR3 size: 13 residues. The germline V gene has CDR1 SGHRS and CDR2 YFSETQ. V gave up 4 bases and J gave up 5 bases, with 12 bases separating them. CDR3: CASSLQAQETQYF. The CDR3, as DNA: TGCGCCAGCAGCCTCCAGGCTCAGGAGACCCAGTACTTC.

This clone was counted a single time. The chain has TRBV6-1 and TRBJ1-2; no clear D. The V end lost 3 bases, the J end lost 8 bases, and 13 bases lay between the germline ends. Germline CDR1 is MNHNS and CDR2 is SASEGT. The CDR3 extends over 13 amino acids. The CDR3 spells CASSEFGGFGYTF. CDR3 bases: TGTGCCAGCAGTGAGTTCGGAGGGTTCGGCTACACCTTC.

V and J are TRBV11-1 and TRBJ2-5, with 7 bases fitting TRBD2. CDR3 size: 14 residues. Germline CDR1 and CDR2: SGHAT and FQDESV (reference sequence). The V and J ends lost 4 bases and 5 bases, in that order; junction bases with no gene match: 7. Here the CDR3 DNA reads TGTGCCAGCAGCTGGAGGCAGGGAGGGGAGACCCAGTACTTC. Translating gives CASSWRQGGETQYF.

The CDR3 protein is CASSYPPGGAYEQFF. CDR3 nucleotide sequence: TGTGCCAGCAGTTACCCCCCTGGGGGGGCATATGAGCAGTTCTTC. The chain combines TRBV6-6 with TRBJ2-1, with D perhaps matching TRBD2 (7 bases). The CDR3 sequence is 15 residues long. V was trimmed by 2 bases and J by 8 bases, leaving 16 bases between them. Looked up from germline, CDR1 is MNHNY and CDR2 is SVGAGI (reference sequence).

The chain links TRBV7-3 to TRBJ2-1, with a possible D match to TRBD2 (6 bases). This CDR3 is 16 amino acids long. The germline V gene encodes CDR1 SGHTA and CDR2 FQGTGA. V dropped 5 bases and J dropped 6 bases, with 20 bases sitting between them. The CDR3 reads CASSPRGAESLNEQFF. CDR3 coding DNA: TGTGCCAGCAGCCCTCGCGGGGCAGAATCTCTCAATGAGCAGTTCTTC. Variable domain in full (rest from reference TRBV7-3 and TRBJ2-1): GAGVSQTPSNKVTEKGKYVELRCDPISGHTALYWYRQSLGQGPEFLIYFQGTGAADDSGLPNDRFFAVRPEGSVSTLKIQRTERGDSAVYLCASSPRGAESLNEQFFGPGTRLTVL.